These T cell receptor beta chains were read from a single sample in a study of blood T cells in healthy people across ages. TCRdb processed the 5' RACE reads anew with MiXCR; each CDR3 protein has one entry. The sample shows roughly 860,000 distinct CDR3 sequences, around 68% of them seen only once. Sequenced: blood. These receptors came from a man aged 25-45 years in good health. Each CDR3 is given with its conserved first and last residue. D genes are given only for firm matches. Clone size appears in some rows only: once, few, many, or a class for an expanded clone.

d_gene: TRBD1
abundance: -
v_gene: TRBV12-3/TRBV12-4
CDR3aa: CASSRTGGIDTQYF

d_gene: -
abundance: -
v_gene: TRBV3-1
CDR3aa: CASNDDGGGSYGYTF

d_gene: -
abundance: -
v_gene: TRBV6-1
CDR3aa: CASTKGGQIYGYTF

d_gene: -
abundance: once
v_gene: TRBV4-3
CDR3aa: CASSQDRNEKLFF

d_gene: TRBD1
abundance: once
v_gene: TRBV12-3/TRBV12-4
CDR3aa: CASRQGTDQETQYF

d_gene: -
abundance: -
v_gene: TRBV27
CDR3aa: CASGIYRELNYEQYF

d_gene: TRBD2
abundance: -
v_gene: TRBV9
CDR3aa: CASSGPTGTSGVIPTDTQYF

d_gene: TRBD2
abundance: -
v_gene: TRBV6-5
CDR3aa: CASSLAGVTDTQYF

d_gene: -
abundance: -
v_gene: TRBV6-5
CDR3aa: CASRDTVGGYTF

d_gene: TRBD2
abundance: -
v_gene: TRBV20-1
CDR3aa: CSARDPSGGYQETQYF

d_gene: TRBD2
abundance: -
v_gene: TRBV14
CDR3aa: CASSGLAEREQFF

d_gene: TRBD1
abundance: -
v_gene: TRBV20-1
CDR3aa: CSARDLDRGSYTQYF

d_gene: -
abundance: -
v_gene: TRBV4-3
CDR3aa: CASSQEVTLKNEQYF

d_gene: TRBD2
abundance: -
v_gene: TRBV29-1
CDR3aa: CSWEGTAYNEQFF

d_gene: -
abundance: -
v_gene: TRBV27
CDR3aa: CANSSRGHKTYEQYF

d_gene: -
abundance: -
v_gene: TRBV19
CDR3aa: CASKPSQVSNQPQHF

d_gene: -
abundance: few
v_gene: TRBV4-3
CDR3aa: CASSQGTEVNYGYTF

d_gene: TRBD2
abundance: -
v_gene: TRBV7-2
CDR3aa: CASSPGRVWETQYF

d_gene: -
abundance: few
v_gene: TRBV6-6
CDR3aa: CASSYAGTPASIQYF

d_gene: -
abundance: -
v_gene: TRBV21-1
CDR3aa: CASTRGARQETQYF

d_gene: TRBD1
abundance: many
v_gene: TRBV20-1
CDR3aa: CSARVAGGQGLRDTQYF

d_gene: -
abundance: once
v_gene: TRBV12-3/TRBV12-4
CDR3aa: CASSLGTNTEAFF

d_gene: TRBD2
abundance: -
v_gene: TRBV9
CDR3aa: CASSVGSGGPNEQFF

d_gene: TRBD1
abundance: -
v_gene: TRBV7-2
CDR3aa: CASSLSGTGGIGEQFF

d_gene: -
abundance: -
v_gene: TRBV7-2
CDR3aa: CASSLSTGRTEKLFF

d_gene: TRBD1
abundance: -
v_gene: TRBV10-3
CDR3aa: CAISGTGGAGELFF

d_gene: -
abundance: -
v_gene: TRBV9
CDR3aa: CASSVDRIEQFF

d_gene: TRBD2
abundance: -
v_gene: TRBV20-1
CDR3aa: CSGLAGDLTDTQYF

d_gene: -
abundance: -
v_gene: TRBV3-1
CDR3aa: CASSQVGGWETQYF

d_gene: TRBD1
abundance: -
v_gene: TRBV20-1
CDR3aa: CSARDRRQGFGIQYF

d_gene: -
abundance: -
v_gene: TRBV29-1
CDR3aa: CSVGGGDTYEQYF

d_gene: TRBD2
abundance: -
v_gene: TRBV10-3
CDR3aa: CAISLAGGSTDTQYF

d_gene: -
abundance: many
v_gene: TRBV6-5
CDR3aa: CASRPGQTQTYNEQFF

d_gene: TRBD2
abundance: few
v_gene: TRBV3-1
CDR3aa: CASSGTSGGRGIQYF

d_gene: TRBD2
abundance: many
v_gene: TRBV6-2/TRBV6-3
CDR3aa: CASQGTSNTDTQYF

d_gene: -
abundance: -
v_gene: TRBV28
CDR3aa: CASSPYLGRSNNEQFF

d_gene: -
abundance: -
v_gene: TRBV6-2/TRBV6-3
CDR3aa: CASSYSVVAQPQHF

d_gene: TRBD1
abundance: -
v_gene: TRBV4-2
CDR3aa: CASSQAGQLDSYEQYF

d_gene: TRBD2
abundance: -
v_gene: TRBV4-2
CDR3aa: CASSLRLAGVNTDTQYF

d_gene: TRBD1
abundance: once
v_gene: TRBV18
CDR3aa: CASSPTSGTGGHEQYF

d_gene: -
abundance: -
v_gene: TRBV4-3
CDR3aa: CASSQGLASETQYF

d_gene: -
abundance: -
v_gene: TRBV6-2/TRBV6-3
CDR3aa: CASSNPTGDVDTQYF

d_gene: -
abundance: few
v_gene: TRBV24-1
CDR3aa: CATSERVGGTGANVLTF

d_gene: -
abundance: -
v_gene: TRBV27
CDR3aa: CASRNAFGPYEQYF

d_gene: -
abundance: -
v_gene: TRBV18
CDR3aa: CVSARDQETQYF

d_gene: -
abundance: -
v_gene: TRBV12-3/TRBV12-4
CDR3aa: CASSPPDSPREAFF

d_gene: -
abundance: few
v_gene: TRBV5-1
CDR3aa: CASSPYDSYNEQFF

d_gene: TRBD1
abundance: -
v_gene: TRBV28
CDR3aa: CASRPGTGLNSPLHF

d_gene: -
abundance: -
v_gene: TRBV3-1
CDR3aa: CASSQTRTFTDTQYF

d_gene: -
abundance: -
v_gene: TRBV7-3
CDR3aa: CASSSGLIYNEQFF

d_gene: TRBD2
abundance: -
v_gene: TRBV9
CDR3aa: CASSVIAGRNTGELFF

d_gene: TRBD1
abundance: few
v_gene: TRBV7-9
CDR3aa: CASSSTGASGSPLHF

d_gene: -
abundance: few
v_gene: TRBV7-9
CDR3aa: CASSLGRHEQYF

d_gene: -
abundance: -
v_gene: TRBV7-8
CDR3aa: CASSLATGLYNEQFF

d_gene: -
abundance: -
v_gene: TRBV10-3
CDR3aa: CASVRDRRNPPLHF

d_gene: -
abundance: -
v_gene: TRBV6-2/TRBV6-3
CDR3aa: CASTPGASSYNEQFF

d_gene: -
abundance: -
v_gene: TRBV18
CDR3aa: CASSRPAGATTNEKLFF

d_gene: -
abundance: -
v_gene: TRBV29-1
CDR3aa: CSVEWGDTQYF

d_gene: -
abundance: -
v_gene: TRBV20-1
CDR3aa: CSASRGRALYEQYF

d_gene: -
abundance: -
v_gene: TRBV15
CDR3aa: CATSRDPLRYQETQYF